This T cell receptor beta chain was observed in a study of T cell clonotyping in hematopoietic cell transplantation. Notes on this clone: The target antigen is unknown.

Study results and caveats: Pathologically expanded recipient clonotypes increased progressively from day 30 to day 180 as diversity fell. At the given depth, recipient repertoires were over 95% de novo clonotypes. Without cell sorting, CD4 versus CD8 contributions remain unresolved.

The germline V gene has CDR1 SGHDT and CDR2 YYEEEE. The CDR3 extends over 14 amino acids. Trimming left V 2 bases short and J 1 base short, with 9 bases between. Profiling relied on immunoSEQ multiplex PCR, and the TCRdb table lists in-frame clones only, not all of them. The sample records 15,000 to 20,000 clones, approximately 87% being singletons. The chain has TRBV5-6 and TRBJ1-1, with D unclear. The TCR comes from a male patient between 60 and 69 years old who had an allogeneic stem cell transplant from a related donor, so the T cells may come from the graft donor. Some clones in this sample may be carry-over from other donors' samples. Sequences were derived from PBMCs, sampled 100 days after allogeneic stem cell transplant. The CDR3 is CASSLGPSNTEAFF. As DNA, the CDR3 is TGTGCCAGCAGCTTAGGGCCATCGAACACTGAAGCTTTCTTT.